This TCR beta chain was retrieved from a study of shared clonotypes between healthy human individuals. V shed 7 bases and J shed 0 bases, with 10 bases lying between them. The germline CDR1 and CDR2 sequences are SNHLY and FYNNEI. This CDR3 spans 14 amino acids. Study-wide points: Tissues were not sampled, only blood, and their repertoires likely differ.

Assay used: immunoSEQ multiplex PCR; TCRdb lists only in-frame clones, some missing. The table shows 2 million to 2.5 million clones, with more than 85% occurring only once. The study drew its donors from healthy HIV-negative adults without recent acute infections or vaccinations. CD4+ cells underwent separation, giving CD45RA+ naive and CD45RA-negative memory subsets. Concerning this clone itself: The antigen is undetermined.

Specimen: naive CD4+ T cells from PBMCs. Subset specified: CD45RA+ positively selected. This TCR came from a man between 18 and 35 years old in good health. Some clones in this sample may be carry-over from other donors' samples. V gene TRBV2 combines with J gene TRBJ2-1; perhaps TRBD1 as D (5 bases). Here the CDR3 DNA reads TGTGCCAGCACAGGGTCAAGCTCCTACAATGAGCAGTTCTTC. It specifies CASTGSSSYNEQFF.